One sample yielded the 22 T cell receptor beta chains listed below, sequenced in a study of T cell changes during pregnancy in multiple sclerosis. Data came from immunoSEQ multiplex PCR; TCRdb stores just in-frame clones and leaves some out. The table includes approximately 48,000 clones, over 85% detected once. This material consisted of CD8+ T cells from peripheral blood mononuclear cells, taken before pregnancy. The receptor source for this set is a female donor with multiple sclerosis, enrolled in a pregnancy study.

This clone was seen only a few times. The CDR3 bases are TGTGCCAGCAGCTTAGGGTGGGGGCAGGCGACCTACGAGCAGTACTTC. It is translated as CASSLGWGQATYEQYF. This chain links TRBV7-9 with TRBJ2-7; maybe TRBD1 (6 bases). Germline V CDR1 and CDR2: SEHNR, FQNEAQ (reference sequence). The CDR3 has 16 amino acids. V lost 1 base and J lost 2, with 15 bases in between.

This chain links TRBV19 with TRBJ1-5, with a possible D match to TRBD1 (5 bases). In germline, CDR1 is LNHDA, CDR2 SQIVND (reference sequence). CDR3 length: 15 amino acids. V lost 7 bases and J 0 bases, leaving 13 bases between the germline ends. The CDR3 DNA follows: TGTGCCAGTACCCCGACAGCCTATAGCAATCAGCCCCAGCATTTT. Protein sequence: CASTPTAYSNQPQHF.

The gene calls are TRBV21-1 and TRBJ1-5; TRBD1, the table's D call, was not compared with the DNA. TRBV21-1 is a known pseudogene. The CDR3 has 17 amino acids. For the CDR3, the DNA is TGTGCCAGCAGCACAAGCCCGGACAGGTTTGGAAATCAGCCCCAGCATTTT. Encoded protein: CASSTSPDRFGNQPQHF.

V and J are TRBV9 and TRBJ1-2; 7 bases fit TRBD1. Looked up from germline, CDR1 is SGDLS and CDR2 is YYNGEE. The CDR3 runs 19 residues. Trimming took 3 bases from V and 3 from J; bases not matched to a gene: 20. As DNA, the CDR3 is TGTGCCAGCAGCGCTACGACCGGGCTCTTAACCCAGGGGGACTATGGCTACACCTTC. Its protein is CASSATTGLLTQGDYGYTF.

The chain carries TRBV4-2 and TRBJ2-1; 9 bases fit TRBD1. This CDR3 comprises 15 residues. V trimming: 5 bases; J trimming: 2 bases; junction bases outside the gene matches: 4. Germline loops: CDR1 LGHNA, CDR2 YNFKEQ. The CDR3 loop reads CASSFGDRAYNEQFF. Here the CDR3 DNA reads TGTGCCAGCAGCTTCGGGGACAGGGCCTACAATGAGCAGTTCTTC.

CDR3 coding DNA: TGTGCCAGTAGTATAGGGACAGCGACCGTTAACACTGAAGCTTTCTTT. Amino acid sequence: CASSIGTATVNTEAFF. The rearrangement links TRBV19 to TRBJ1-1, with D perhaps TRBD1 (6 bases). Germline CDR1 and CDR2: LNHDA and SQIVND (reference sequence). This CDR3 contains 16 residues. V was clipped by 1 base and J by 2 bases, with 14 bases between them.

The chain recombines TRBV2 with TRBJ2-5, with D perhaps TRBD2 (6 bases). The V end lost 9 bases, the J end lost 8 bases, and 10 bases lay between the germline ends. This CDR3 has 10 residues. Germline lookup yields CDR1 SNHLY and CDR2 FYNNEI. The CDR3 loop reads CARGRGTQYF. The CDR3 coding sequence is TGTGCCAGAGGGCGGGGCACCCAGTACTTC.

The chain joins TRBV7-3 to TRBJ2-2; possible D gene TRBD2, 5 bases. Germline CDR1 SGHTA, CDR2 FQGTGA. Trimming removed 5 bases at V and 0 bases at J, with 13 bases between. The CDR3 totals 16 residues. In DNA, the CDR3 is TGTGCCAGCAGCCCCACCGGAGGATCGAACACCGGGGAGCTGTTTTTT. Amino acids: CASSPTGGSNTGELFF.

J is TRBJ1-5 and V is TRBV15; 7 bases match TRBD1. The length of the CDR3 is 14 residues. Germline trimming cut 5 bases from V and 4 bases from J; bases unmatched to any gene: 5. Germline V lookup: CDR1 LNHNV, CDR2 YYDKDF (reference sequence). The CDR3: CATSPRQGNQPQHF. The CDR3 DNA reads TGTGCCACCAGCCCGCGACAGGGAAATCAGCCCCAGCATTTT.

The chain carries TRBV27 and TRBJ1-6, with 10 bases aligning to TRBD1. J was trimmed by 9 bases and V by 0 bases; bases with no gene match: 2. Germline CDR1 MNHEY, CDR2 SMNVEV (reference sequence). The CDR3 loop spans 15 amino acids. The chain's CDR3 is CASSLSGTGVSPLHF. The DNA for the CDR3 is TGTGCCAGCAGTTTATCGGGGACAGGGGTTTCACCCCTCCACTTT.

The gene calls are TRBV19 and TRBJ2-7; 8 bases match TRBD1. The CDR3 spans 16 residues. The germline V gene encodes CDR1 LNHDA and CDR2 SQIVND (reference sequence). The junction had 9 bases not matched to a gene; V was cut back by 4 bases and J by 1 base. This CDR3 reads CASSTIGQGESYEQYF. CDR3 in DNA: TGTGCCAGTAGTACGATCGGACAGGGCGAATCCTACGAGCAGTACTTC.

V gene TRBV29-1 combines with J gene TRBJ2-2; no definite D call. The germline gives CDR1 SQVTM, CDR2 ANQGSEA. Trimming took 1 base from V and 5 from J, leaving 5 bases between them. There are 12 residues in the CDR3. CDR3 coding DNA: TGCAGCGTTGAAGGCAGGACCGGGGAGCTGTTTTTT. The encoded protein is CSVEGRTGELFF.

V and J are TRBV7-2 and TRBJ2-7; weak D call: TRBD2 (6 bases). V shed 1 base and J shed 0 bases, with 13 bases lying between them. The CDR3 runs to 16 residues. Germline CDR1 and CDR2: SGHTA and FQGNSA. CDR3 sequence reads: CASSLGLAGSSYEQYF. The DNA for the CDR3 is TGTGCCAGCAGCTTAGGGCTGGCCGGGAGCTCCTACGAGCAGTACTTC.

The chain couples TRBV7-8 to TRBJ1-1; TRBD1 matches 7 bases. There are 14 residues in the CDR3. The germline gives CDR1 SGHVS, CDR2 FQNEAQ. V was pared by 1 base and J by 1 base, with 0 bases of the junction left unmatched. DNA of the CDR3: TGTGCCAGCAGCTTAGACAGGGGGAACACTGAAGCTTTCTTT. Protein sequence: CASSLDRGNTEAFF.

This sequence joins TRBV21-1 and TRBJ2-7; the table's D call, TRBD2, has no DNA check behind it. TRBV21-1 is given as a pseudogene. The CDR3 is 12 residues long. CDR3 protein: CAGWESSYEQYF. The CDR3 DNA reads TGTGCCGGATGGGAGAGCTCCTACGAGCAGTACTTC.

This chain connects TRBV9 to TRBJ2-7; the match to TRBD1 covers 8 bases. Trimming took 3 bases from V and 3 from J; bases not matched to a gene: 8. CDR3 length: 15 amino acids. Germline CDR1 reads SGDLS; CDR2 reads YYNGEE. The CDR3: CASSAGTGGYYEQYF. For the CDR3, the DNA is TGTGCCAGCAGCGCAGGGACAGGTGGGTACTACGAGCAGTACTTC.

This chain connects TRBV4-3 to TRBJ2-3; D remains unclear. The length of the CDR3 is 13 residues. The ends were cut back, 0 bases at V and 6 bases at J, with 7 bases in the middle. CDR1 and CDR2 from the germline V gene are LGHNA and YSLEER. Here the CDR3 reads CASSQDAGDTQYF. CDR3 DNA sequence: TGCGCCAGCAGCCAAGATGCAGGCGATACGCAGTATTTT.

Comment on this clone: Different DNA sequences within this sample yield the same CDR3. This rearrangement joins TRBV6-4 to TRBJ2-1; a possible D gene is TRBD2 (7 bases). V dropped 3 bases and J dropped 2 bases, with 11 bases sitting between them. This CDR3 has 15 residues. Germline V gene data show CDR1 as MRHNA and CDR2 as SNTAGT. CDR3 nucleotides: TGTGCCAGCAGTGAAGGAGGGGGGGCCTACAATGAGCAGTTCTTC. Encoded protein: CASSEGGGAYNEQFF.

Only a few counts were recorded for this clone. The V and J genes are TRBV7-9 and TRBJ1-2; 10 bases agree with TRBD1. Trimming took 8 bases from V and 5 from J; bases not matched to a gene: 2. Germline CDR1 and CDR2: SEHNR and FQNEAQ (reference sequence). The CDR3 totals 12 residues. In nucleotides, the CDR3 is TGTGCCAGCGACAGGGGGCAATATGGCTACACCTTC. It codes for CASDRGQYGYTF. The whole variable domain, filled in from reference TRBV7-9 and TRBJ1-2, reads DTGVSQNPRHKITKRGQNVTFRCDPISEHNRLYWYRQTLGQGPEFLTYFQNEAQLEKSRLLSDRFSAERPKGSFSTLEIQRTEQGDSAMYLCASDRGQYGYTFGSGTRLTVV.

This rearrangement joins TRBV9 to TRBJ1-1; D possibly corresponds to TRBD1 (5 bases). Germline V CDR1 and CDR2: SGDLS, YYNGEE. V shed 3 bases and J shed 5 bases, with 14 bases lying between them. The CDR3 contains 14 residues. CDR3 coding DNA: TGTGCCAGCAGCGGTGGCCAGGGAGGTACTGAAGCTTTCTTT. As protein: CASSGGQGGTEAFF.

J is TRBJ2-7 and V is TRBV6-6; D might be TRBD1 (5 bases). The V end was cut by 6 bases, the J end by 4 bases, with 7 bases between. In germline, CDR1 is MNHNY, CDR2 SVGAGI (reference sequence). The CDR3 has 11 amino acids. The CDR3, as DNA: TGTGCCAGCAGCACAGGTTACGAGCAGTACTTC. It codes for CASSTGYEQYF.

The chain is built from TRBV10-3 and TRBJ2-7; D remains unclear. In germline, CDR1 is ENHRY, CDR2 SYGVKD. There are 15 residues in the CDR3. V was cut by 1 base and J by 3 bases, with 13 bases left in between. CDR3 sequence: CAISEYGAQIYEQYF. The CDR3, as DNA: TGTGCCATCAGTGAGTATGGAGCGCAGATCTACGAGCAGTACTTC.